The 31 T cell receptor beta chains reported below all come from one sample, sequenced in a study of T cells after yellow fever vaccination. TCRdb re-called the 5' RACE reads with MiXCR, one entry per CDR3 protein. The sample includes roughly 310,000 distinct CDR3 sequences, 8.7% of them seen just once. The material was PBMCs, obtained on the day of the first yellow fever vaccination. The receptors stem from a young man who received the YFV17D yellow fever vaccine.

The V call is TRBV4-3, the J call TRBJ2-3; D unresolved. V lost 3 bases and J 2 bases, leaving 21 bases between the germline ends. Germline V gives CDR1 LGHNA, CDR2 YSLEER. The CDR3 sequence is 18 residues long. The CDR3 DNA sequence: TGCGCCAGCAGCCAGCACGACTTCGACCTGGGGTCCACAGATACGCAGTATTTT. This codes for CASSQHDFDLGSTDTQYF.

J is TRBJ2-3 and V is TRBV7-9; D not resolved. V was pared by 3 bases and J by 2 bases, with 12 bases between. Germline V gene data show CDR1 as SEHNR and CDR2 as FQNEAQ (reference sequence). This CDR3 has 15 amino acids. The CDR3 bases are TGTGCCAGCAGCTTGGTCCAGACAATCACAGATACGCAGTATTTT. Amino acid sequence: CASSLVQTITDTQYF.

This clonotype has a handful of counts. The chain links TRBV20-1 to TRBJ2-2; 10 nucleotides match TRBD1. This CDR3 is built from 15 residues. V was clipped by 1 base and J by 5 bases; unmatched bases: 4. Germline V gene sequence: CDR1 DFQATT, CDR2 SNEGSKA (reference sequence). In DNA, the CDR3 is TGCAGTGCTAGAGCGTGGGACAGGGGAACCGGGGAGCTGTTTTTT. This gives the protein CSARAWDRGTGELFF.

This clonotype came up a few times. This chain connects TRBV5-5 to TRBJ1-1; TRBD1 might be the D (6 bases). CDR3 size: 13 residues. The V end was cut by 4 bases, the J end by 9 bases, with 16 bases between. Germline V gene lookup returns CDR1 SGHKS and CDR2 YYEKEE (reference sequence). The CDR3 loop reads CASSLKDSPKAFF. CDR3 nucleotide sequence: TGTGCCAGCAGCCTTAAGGACAGCCCGAAAGCTTTCTTT. Supplemented by reference TRBV5-5 and TRBJ1-1, the full variable domain reads DAGVTQSPTHLIKTRGQQVTLRCSPISGHKSVSWYQQVLGQGPQFIFQYYEKEERGRGNFPDRFSARQFPNYSSELNVNALLLGDSALYLCASSLKDSPKAFFGQGTRLTVV.

This clonotype was detected only a few times. CDR3 loop: CASSQSSGEQYF. The CDR3 DNA reads TGCGCCAGCAGTCAATCGTCCGGCGAGCAGTACTTC. The gene calls are TRBV23-1 and TRBJ2-7; D remains ambiguous. TRBV23-1 is identified as an open reading frame with a role that is uncertain. V lost 0 bases, J lost 6 bases, and 6 bases lay in between. The CDR3 runs 12 residues.

This clonotype was detected only a few times. This chain joins TRBV7-3 and TRBJ2-3; possible D gene TRBD1, 6 bases. CDR3 length: 14 amino acids. V was shortened by 2 bases and J by 5 bases, with 11 bases between the two germline ends. Germline values: CDR1 SGHTA, CDR2 FQGTGA. This CDR3 is CASSLEGERDTQYF. CDR3 nucleotides: TGTGCCAGCAGCTTAGAGGGGGAGAGAGATACGCAGTATTTT.

The J gene is TRBJ2-2, the V gene TRBV29-1, with D possibly being TRBD1 (6 bases). Trimming took off 0 bases at V and 1 base at J, with 9 bases between the two ends. Per germline, CDR1 SQVTM and CDR2 ANQGSEA. This CDR3 region has 15 residues. Here the CDR3 DNA reads TGCAGCGTTGAAGATCCGGGACAGAACACCGGGGAGCTGTTTTTT. Its translation is CSVEDPGQNTGELFF.

The rearrangement uses TRBV11-3 and TRBJ2-3, with 8 bases aligning to TRBD1. Germline assignment: CDR1 SGHNT and CDR2 YENEEA. V trimming: 4 bases; J trimming: 3 bases; junction bases outside the gene matches: 9. The length of the CDR3 is 16 residues. The CDR3 bases are TGTGCCAGCAGCTGGAACACAGGGGGACGAACAGATACGCAGTATTTT. It codes for CASSWNTGGRTDTQYF.

This chain joins TRBV5-1 and TRBJ2-6; D is uncertain. CDR3 length equals 15 residues. Germline V CDR1 and CDR2: SGHRS, YFSETQ. V was trimmed by 0 bases and J by 3 bases, leaving 7 bases between them. The CDR3 here is CASSLGADGANVLTF. CDR3 DNA sequence: TGCGCCAGCAGCTTGGGGGCCGATGGGGCCAACGTCCTGACTTTC. Drawing the rest from reference TRBV5-1 and TRBJ2-6, the complete variable domain is KAGVTQTPRYLIKTRGQQVTLSCSPISGHRSVSWYQQTPGQGLQFLFEYFSETQRNKGNFPGRFSGRQFSNSRSEMNVSTLELGDSALYLCASSLGADGANVLTFGAGSRLTVL.

V is TRBV7-8 and J is TRBJ1-6; D is unresolved. Trimming took off 1 base at V and 0 bases at J, with 4 bases between the two ends. Germline values: CDR1 SGHVS, CDR2 FQNEAQ. The CDR3 is 15 amino acids. DNA of the CDR3: TGTGCCAGCAGCTTAGGCGACTCCTATAATTCACCCCTCCACTTT. This codes for CASSLGDSYNSPLHF.

This clonotype was observed many times. This chain uses TRBV4-2 with TRBJ2-3; the D is unclear. The CDR3 runs 12 residues. Deletions cut 1 base from V and 4 bases from J, with 3 bases between. The germline V gene encodes CDR1 LGHNA and CDR2 YNFKEQ. CDR3 DNA: TGTGCCAGCAGCCAAGGCGCAGATACGCAGTATTTT. Translated: CASSQGADTQYF.

This clonotype has ten or more counts. The chain combines TRBV12-3 or TRBV12-4 with TRBJ2-7; 8 positions match TRBD1. With V trimmed by 5 bases and J by 6 bases, 9 bases remained unmatched. This CDR3 is 14 amino acids long. DNA for the CDR3: TGTGCCAGCAGTCTCGGACAGGGTGCGGGCGAGCAGTACGTC. It is translated as CASSLGQGAGEQYV.

This chain joins TRBV18 and TRBJ2-5; perhaps TRBD1 as D (5 bases). CDR1 and CDR2 from the germline V gene are KGHSH and LQKENI. V was cut by 3 bases and J by 5 bases, with 19 bases left in between. This CDR3 region has 16 residues. The CDR3 here is CASSPDPQGVRETQYF. Written as DNA, the CDR3 is TGTGCCAGCTCACCGGATCCCCAGGGTGTTAGGGAGACCCAGTACTTC. Full variable domain (outside the CDR3, taken from reference TRBV18 and TRBJ2-5): NAGVMQNPRHLVRRRGQEARLRCSPMKGHSHVYWYRQLPEEGLKFMVYLQKENIIDESGMPKERFSAEFPKEGPSILRIQQVVRGDSAAYFCASSPDPQGVRETQYFGPGTRLLVL.

This clonotype turned up a few times. The rearrangement joins TRBV20-1 to TRBJ2-3; either TRBD1 or TRBD2 may supply D (5 bases each). The CDR3 is made up of 17 amino acids. V was cut by 1 base and J by 1 base, with 18 bases left in between. Looked up from germline, CDR1 is DFQATT and CDR2 is SNEGSKA (reference sequence). CDR3 protein: CSARGLGEKFGTDTQYF. Here the CDR3 DNA reads TGCAGTGCTAGAGGACTGGGGGAGAAGTTCGGCACAGATACGCAGTATTTT.

This clonotype was picked up a small number of times. This chain connects TRBV25-1 to TRBJ2-5; 10 bases match TRBD2. The germline V gene encodes CDR1 MGHDK and CDR2 SYGVNS. This CDR3 region has 17 residues. V was pared by 8 bases and J by 6 bases, with 18 bases of the junction left unmatched. The CDR3 spells CASPRTSSGGVRKTQYF. The CDR3 DNA follows: TGTGCCAGCCCCCGTACGTCTAGCGGGGGAGTTCGAAAGACCCAGTACTTC.

This clonotype was counted only a few times. The chain links TRBV4-3 to TRBJ1-4; D unresolved. V lost 0 bases and J 7 bases, leaving 21 bases between the germline ends. The CDR3 covers 18 residues. Germline loops: CDR1 LGHNA, CDR2 YSLEER. The CDR3 sequence is CASSQEPPTRAYGEKLFF. As DNA, the CDR3 is TGCGCCAGCAGCCAAGAGCCCCCGACCCGGGCATATGGTGAAAAACTGTTTTTT.

The chain has TRBV10-3 and TRBJ2-5, with TRBD2 identical over 12 bases. CDR1 ENHRY and CDR2 SYGVKD come from the germline V gene. CDR3 length: 16 amino acids. V lost 7 bases to trimming and J lost 2 bases; unmatched junction nucleotides: 8. Here the CDR3 DNA reads TGTGCCATCAAACCTCGACTAGCGGGGGATCAAGAGACCCAGTACTTC. Amino acids: CAIKPRLAGDQETQYF.

This sequence joins TRBV19 and TRBJ2-2; D gene uncertain. V shed 3 bases and J shed 4 bases, with 15 bases lying between them. Germline lookup yields CDR1 LNHDA and CDR2 SQIVND (reference sequence). The CDR3 totals 16 residues. CDR3 sequence reads: CASSISETRFTGELFF. For the CDR3, the DNA is TGTGCCAGTAGTATTTCCGAGACCCGTTTCACCGGGGAGCTGTTTTTT. Variable domain in full (rest from reference TRBV19 and TRBJ2-2): DGGITQSPKYLFRKEGQNVTLSCEQNLNHDAMYWYRQDPGQGLRLIYYSQIVNDFQKGDIAEGYSVSREKKESFPLTVTSAQKNPTAFYLCASSISETRFTGELFFGEGSRLTVL.

This clonotype was counted only a few times. The V call is TRBV25-1, the J call TRBJ2-1; possible D gene TRBD2, 5 bases. Germline-derived CDR1 and CDR2 are MGHDK and SYGVNS. The length of the CDR3 is 16 residues. V lost 3 bases and J lost 0, with 12 bases in between. In DNA, the CDR3 is TGTGCCAGCAGTGATTCGGACTTTAGCTCCTACAATGAGCAGTTCTTC. Residues: CASSDSDFSSYNEQFF.

This clonotype was recorded at least ten times. The chain has TRBV5-1 and TRBJ2-1; possible D gene TRBD1, 5 bases. Germline CDR1 reads SGHRS; CDR2 reads YFSETQ. V shed 2 bases and J shed 12 bases, with 12 bases lying between them. The CDR3 has 12 amino acids. The CDR3 is CASSFDSIPQFF. CDR3 sequence (DNA): TGCGCCAGCAGCTTCGACAGTATTCCGCAGTTCTTC.

In this sample, this clonotype turned up a few times. The rearrangement links TRBV19 to TRBJ1-1; 8 bases fit TRBD1. From germline, CDR1 is LNHDA and CDR2 SQIVND (reference sequence). Trimming took 8 bases from V and 7 from J; bases not matched to a gene: 6. The CDR3 contains 12 residues. CDR3 nucleotides: TGTGCCAGTTCGGACAGGGATGGTGAAGCTTTCTTT. Translating it yields CASSDRDGEAFF.

In its sample, this clonotype was seen many times. One end of the junction does not line up with germline, which may come from a read error. CDR3 coding DNA: TGTGCCAGCAGCCTAGGTGACAGCTACAATGAGCAGTTCTTC. It yields the protein CASSLGDSYNEQFF. The chain uses TRBV5-1 and TRBJ2-1; the D gene is possibly TRBD1 (5 bases). Germline V CDR1 and CDR2: SGHRS, YFSETQ. The CDR3 totals 14 residues.

This clonotype came up many times. The chain couples TRBV20-1 to TRBJ2-7; D could derive from TRBD1 or TRBD2 (5 bases each). Germline assignment: CDR1 DFQATT and CDR2 SNEGSKA (reference sequence). V was clipped by 4 bases and J by 7 bases, with 26 bases between them. The CDR3 spans 16 residues. DNA of the CDR3: TGCAGTGCTATGGGGGAACGTTGGGGATCTCTACGTGAGCAGTACTTC. It encodes CSAMGERWGSLREQYF.

This clonotype has ten or more counts. V gene TRBV12-3 or TRBV12-4 combines with J gene TRBJ2-5; 12 nucleotides align to TRBD2. This CDR3 spans 14 amino acids. Trimming took 3 bases from V and 9 from J; bases not matched to a gene: 5. DNA for the CDR3: TGTGCCAGCAGTTTTGGTCCTAGCGGGGGGGCCCAGTACTTC. Protein sequence: CASSFGPSGGAQYF.

The CDR3 region has the DNA TGTGCCAGCAGTCCCCGGGGCGGTTACTACGAGCAGTACGTC. It is translated as CASSPRGGYYEQYV. V and J are TRBV28 and TRBJ2-7; D might be TRBD1 or TRBD2, each matching 5 bases. This CDR3 contains 14 residues. Germline-derived CDR1 and CDR2 are MDHEN and SYDVKM. V was trimmed by 5 bases and J by 3 bases, leaving 14 bases between them.

This clonotype came up many times. CDR3 in amino acids: CASSLRLAETQYF. CDR3 nucleotide sequence: TGTGCCAGCAGCCTTCGACTAGCGGAGACCCAGTACTTC. The rearrangement uses TRBV3-1 and TRBJ2-5; TRBD2 agrees at 8 bases. Germline V gene data show CDR1 as LGHDT and CDR2 as YNNKEL (reference sequence). The CDR3 is 13 residues long. The trim removed 4 bases at V and 5 bases at J, leaving 3 bases unmatched.

A few counts support this clonotype. The chain joins TRBV5-1 to TRBJ2-7; TRBD1 or TRBD2 may be the D gene (5 bases each). Germline-derived CDR1 and CDR2 are SGHRS and YFSETQ. Trimming cost V 6 bases and J 8 bases, with 18 bases left between them. The CDR3 is 13 residues long. In nucleotides, the CDR3 is TGCGCCAGCACCCGGGACCTCAACGAGAAGCAGTACTTC. It specifies CASTRDLNEKQYF. Full variable domain (outside the CDR3, taken from reference TRBV5-1 and TRBJ2-7): KAGVTQTPRYLIKTRGQQVTLSCSPISGHRSVSWYQQTPGQGLQFLFEYFSETQRNKGNFPGRFSGRQFSNSRSEMNVSTLELGDSALYLCASTRDLNEKQYFGPGTRLTVT.

The table lists this clonotype with a few counts. The rearrangement links TRBV7-3 to TRBJ2-3; no firm D call. The CDR3 loop spans 15 amino acids. The germline V gene has CDR1 SGHTA and CDR2 FQGTGA. Trimming cost V 2 bases and J 0 bases, with 9 bases left between them. The CDR3 bases are TGTGCCAGCAGCTTAGGGGTATCTAGCACAGATACGCAGTATTTT. It translates to CASSLGVSSTDTQYF. Based on the CDR3 plus reference TRBV7-3 and TRBJ2-3, the full variable domain is GAGVSQTPSNKVTEKGKYVELRCDPISGHTALYWYRQSLGQGPEFLIYFQGTGAADDSGLPNDRFFAVRPEGSVSTLKIQRTERGDSAVYLCASSLGVSSTDTQYFGPGTRLTVL.

The J gene is TRBJ1-5, the V gene TRBV9; TRBD1 aligns across 12 bases. The CDR3 spans 16 residues. Per germline, CDR1 SGDLS and CDR2 YYNGEE. Germline trimming cut 6 bases from V and 3 bases from J; bases unmatched to any gene: 7. The CDR3 DNA sequence: TGTGCCAGCAACCCCGGGACAGGGGGCCTCAATCAGCCCCAGCATTTT. It translates to CASNPGTGGLNQPQHF.

This clonotype has more than one count but fewer than ten. The chain has TRBV5-1 and TRBJ2-7, with 7 bases matching TRBD1. V shed 4 bases, J shed 4 bases, and the junction held 14 bases outside the gene matches. The CDR3 is made up of 16 amino acids. The germline gives CDR1 SGHRS, CDR2 YFSETQ. CDR3 residues: CASSGSGTETKYEQYV. In nucleotides, the CDR3 is TGCGCCAGCAGCGGATCCGGGACAGAGACAAAATACGAGCAGTACGTC.

There are a few counts of this clonotype. The chain joins TRBV20-1 to TRBJ2-2; D call uncertain. The CDR3 consists of 13 residues. CDR1 and CDR2 (germline): DFQATT, SNEGSKA (reference sequence). With 0 bases removed from V and 4 bases from J, the gap between germline ends came to 6 bases. The CDR3 region has the DNA TGCAGTGCTAGAGATAAGGGCACCGGGGAGCTGTTTTTT. The encoded protein is CSARDKGTGELFF.